The 2 T cell receptor beta chains below were found in one sample sequenced in a study of T cell repertoires in cytomegalovirus infection. MiXCR, run by TCRdb on the reads, gives a single entry per CDR3 protein. The sample shows approximately 590,000 distinct CDR3 sequences, around two fifths of them seen only once. No antigen has been identified for these receptors. This material consisted of cultured PBMCs, taken from culture after CMV antigen stimulation. These receptors were obtained from a human donor in good health (CMV status not recorded). Some clones in this sample may be carry-over from other donors' samples.

The CDR3 DNA reads TGTGCTAGTGCGTGGGGACAGGGGTTGGGGCAGCCCCAGCATTTT. Translating it yields CASAWGQGLGQPQHF. J is TRBJ1-5 and V is TRBV12-5; 10 nucleotides agree with TRBD1. The V segment lost 7 bases and the J segment 7 bases; nucleotides outside the gene matches: 10. The CDR3 spans 15 residues. Germline CDR1 LGHNT, CDR2 FRNRAP.

The V and J genes are TRBV10-3 and TRBJ2-7, with a possible D match to TRBD1 (6 bases). Per the germline V gene, CDR1 is ENHRY and CDR2 is SYGVKD. The CDR3 is 15 residues long. V was clipped by 3 bases and J by 12 bases, with 24 bases between them. The CDR3 region has the DNA TGTGCCATCAGTGACCCATTTGGGGGCCGGGTTCCCGCGTACTTC. Residues: CAISDPFGGRVPAYF.